Described below is a single T cell receptor beta chain sequence and its context. Its cognate antigen is unknown. One base away lies a much larger clone, so this may be a sequencing read error. This sample was taken from a study of human T cells and chemical hapten exposure. Study background: Women made up most patients, who had alopecia areata, totalis or universalis. Study-wide points: TCRs at a frequency above 1 in 1000 stayed unchanged with DPC sensitization. Positive correlation was observed between PT1 expanded TCR counts and patch test score.

Time point in this sample: pre-sensitization, week 0. Treatment of the sample: therapeutic diphenylcyclopropenone sensitization with weekly scalp DPC. CDR3 length: 15 amino acids. V was trimmed by 3 bases and J by 0 bases, leaving 9 bases between them. The V gene's germline CDR1 is SGHTA and CDR2 FQGNSA. Each CDR3 protein gets one entry after TCRdb re-called the RACE reads with MiXCR. Found here are tens of thousands of distinct CDR3 sequences, around 10% of them singletons; the top ten hold around 3.6%. The sequenced sample was whole blood, obtained in connection with sensitization to the hapten diphenylcyclopropenone (DPC). The source is a woman between 40 and 50 years old with alopecia areata. Some clones in this sample may be carry-over from other donors' samples. The rearrangement links TRBV7-2 to TRBJ2-1; no reliable D call. This chain's CDR3 is CASSLSSPSYNEQFF. The CDR3 DNA is TGTGCCAGCAGCTTGAGCAGTCCCTCCTACAATGAGCAGTTCTTC.